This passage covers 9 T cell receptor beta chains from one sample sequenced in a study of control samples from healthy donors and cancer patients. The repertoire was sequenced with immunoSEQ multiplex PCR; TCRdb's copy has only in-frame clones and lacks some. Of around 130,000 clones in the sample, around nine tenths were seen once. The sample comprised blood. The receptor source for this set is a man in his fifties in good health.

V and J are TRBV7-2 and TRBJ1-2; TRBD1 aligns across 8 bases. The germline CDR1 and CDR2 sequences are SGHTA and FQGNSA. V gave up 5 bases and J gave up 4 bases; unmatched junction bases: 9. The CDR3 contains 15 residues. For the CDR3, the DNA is TGTGCCAGCAGCCAGAGGACAGGGCTCCCCTATGGCTACACCTTC. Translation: CASSQRTGLPYGYTF.

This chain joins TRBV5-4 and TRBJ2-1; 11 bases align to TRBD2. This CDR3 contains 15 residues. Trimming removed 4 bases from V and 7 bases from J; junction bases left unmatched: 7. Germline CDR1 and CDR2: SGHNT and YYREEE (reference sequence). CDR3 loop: CASSPTSGGKNEQFF. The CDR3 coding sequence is TGTGCCAGCAGCCCAACTAGCGGGGGTAAGAATGAGCAGTTCTTC.

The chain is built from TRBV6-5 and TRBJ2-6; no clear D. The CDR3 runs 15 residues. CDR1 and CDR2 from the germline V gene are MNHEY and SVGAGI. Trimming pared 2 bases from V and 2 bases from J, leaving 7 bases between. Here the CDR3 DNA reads TGTGCCAGCAGTTACGCAAAGACTGGGGCCAACGTCCTGACTTTC. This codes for CASSYAKTGANVLTF.

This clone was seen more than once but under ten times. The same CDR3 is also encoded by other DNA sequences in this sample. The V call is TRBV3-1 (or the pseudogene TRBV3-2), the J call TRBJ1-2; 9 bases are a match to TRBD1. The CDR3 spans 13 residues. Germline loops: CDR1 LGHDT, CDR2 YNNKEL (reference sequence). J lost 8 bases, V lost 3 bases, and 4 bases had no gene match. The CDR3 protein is CASSHRTGDGYTF. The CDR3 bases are TGTGCCAGCAGCCACCGGACAGGGGACGGCTACACCTTC.

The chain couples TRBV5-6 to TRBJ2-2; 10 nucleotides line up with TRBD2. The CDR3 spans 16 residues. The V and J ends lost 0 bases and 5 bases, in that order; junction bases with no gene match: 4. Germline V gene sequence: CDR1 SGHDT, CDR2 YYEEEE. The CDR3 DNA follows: TGTGCCAGCAGCTTGGCCTTTAGCGGGGGGACCGGGGAGCTGTTTTTT. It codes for CASSLAFSGGTGELFF.

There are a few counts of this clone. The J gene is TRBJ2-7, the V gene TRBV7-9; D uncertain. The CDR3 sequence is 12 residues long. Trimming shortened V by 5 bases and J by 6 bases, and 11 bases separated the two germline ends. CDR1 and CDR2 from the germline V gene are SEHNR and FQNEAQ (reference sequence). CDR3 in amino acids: CASSNMGVEQYF. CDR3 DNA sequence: TGTGCCAGCAGCAACATGGGTGTCGAGCAGTACTTC.

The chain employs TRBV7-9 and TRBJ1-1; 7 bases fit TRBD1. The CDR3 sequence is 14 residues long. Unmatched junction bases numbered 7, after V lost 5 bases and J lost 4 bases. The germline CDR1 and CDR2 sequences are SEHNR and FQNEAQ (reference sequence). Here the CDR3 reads CASSTRQGFTEAFF. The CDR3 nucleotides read TGTGCCAGCAGCACCCGACAGGGTTTCACTGAAGCTTTCTTT.

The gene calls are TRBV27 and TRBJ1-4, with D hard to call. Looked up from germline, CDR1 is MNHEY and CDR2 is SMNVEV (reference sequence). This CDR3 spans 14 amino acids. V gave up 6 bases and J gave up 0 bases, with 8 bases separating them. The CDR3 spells CASRSFPTNEKLFF. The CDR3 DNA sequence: TGTGCCAGCAGATCGTTCCCAACTAATGAAAAACTGTTTTTT.

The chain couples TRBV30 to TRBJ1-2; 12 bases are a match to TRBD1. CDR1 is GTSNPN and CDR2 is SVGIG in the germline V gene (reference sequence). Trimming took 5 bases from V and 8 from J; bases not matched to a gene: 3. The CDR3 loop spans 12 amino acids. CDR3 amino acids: CAWGTGGPGYTF. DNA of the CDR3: TGTGCCTGGGGGACAGGGGGCCCGGGCTACACCTTC.